These 9 T cell receptor beta chains were sequenced from one sample in a study of CD8+CD57+ T cells in acquired aplastic anemia. Only patients with CD8+CD57+ cell expansion on flow cytometry were chosen for sequencing. Genomic DNA acted as the template from which TCR beta VDJ combination and CDR3 sequence profiling were carried out. TCRdb reprocessed the reads via MiXCR and lists one record per CDR3 protein. The sample includes approximately 190,000 distinct CDR3 sequences, around 45% of them seen just once. What was sequenced was sorted CD4+, CD8+, or CD8+CD57+ T cells (not recorded which) from PBMCs. The receptor set was obtained from a human donor with aplastic anemia.

V gene TRBV10-3 combines with J gene TRBJ1-2; no firm D call. The CDR3 consists of 16 residues. Germline assignment: CDR1 ENHRY and CDR2 SYGVKD. V lost 0 bases to trimming and J lost 8 bases, with 19 bases between them. Here the CDR3 reads CAISESVGSSHPGYTF. The CDR3 DNA reads TGTGCCATCAGTGAGTCAGTGGGGTCTTCTCACCCGGGCTACACCTTC.

This clonotype turned up a few times. The chain is built from TRBV29-1 and TRBJ1-1; a weak D match, TRBD1 (6 bases). Trimming removed 6 bases at V and 0 bases at J, with 11 bases between. Germline CDR1 is SQVTM and CDR2 is ANQGSEA. The length of the CDR3 is 13 residues. The CDR3 bases are TGCAGCGTAAAGGACAGCCTGAACACTGAAGCTTTCTTT. Encoded protein: CSVKDSLNTEAFF.

The V gene is TRBV6-5, the J gene TRBJ2-7; TRBD2 matches at 10 bases. V dropped 4 bases and J dropped 6; count of bases not matched to a gene: 6. This CDR3 contains 14 residues. Germline V CDR1 and CDR2: MNHEY, SVGAGI. This chain's CDR3 is CASSFAGLASEQYF. The CDR3 nucleotides are TGTGCCAGCAGTTTTGCGGGACTAGCGAGCGAGCAGTACTTC.

The rearrangement uses TRBV30 and TRBJ1-2, with no clear D. Germline loops: CDR1 GTSNPN, CDR2 SVGIG (reference sequence). The V and J ends lost 0 bases and 8 bases respectively, with 13 bases between them. CDR3 length: 13 residues. The CDR3 nucleotides are TGTGCCTGGAGTGTATCCCCCGTATCCGGCTACACCTTC. Protein sequence: CAWSVSPVSGYTF.

In its sample, this clonotype was seen many times. This rearrangement joins TRBV27 to TRBJ2-7, with TRBD2 matching over 7 bases. This CDR3 is 13 amino acids long. V was clipped by 4 bases and J by 2 bases; unmatched bases: 2. Germline-derived CDR1 and CDR2 are MNHEY and SMNVEV (reference sequence). CDR3 amino acids: CASSYGLAYEQYF. CDR3 coding DNA: TGTGCCAGCAGTTACGGACTAGCCTACGAGCAGTACTTC.

On this clonotype itself: This sequence may be a read error, since a much larger clone differs from it by one base. The chain links TRBV2 to TRBJ1-6; D unclear. The CDR3 runs 15 residues. Germline CDR1 is SNHLY and CDR2 is FYNNEI. The CDR3 bases are TGTGCCAGCAGTTTCCTCTCGGATGGTAATTCACCCCTCCGCTTT. Its translation is CASSFLSDGNSPLRF.

The chain has TRBV20-1 and TRBJ2-1, with TRBD2 matching over 8 bases. This CDR3 is built from 18 residues. Germline CDR1 reads DFQATT; CDR2 reads SNEGSKA (reference sequence). J gave up 1 base and V 0 bases, and 11 bases lay outside the gene matches. The CDR3 loop reads CSARDQASGSESYNEQFF. The DNA of the CDR3 is TGCAGTGCTAGAGATCAGGCGAGCGGGAGCGAATCCTACAATGAGCAGTTCTTC.

Notes on this clonotype: Given the absence of the conserved phenylalanine or tryptophan at the CDR3 end, a read error is likely. V is TRBV10-3 and J is TRBJ1-1; a possible D gene is TRBD1 (6 bases). Trimming shortened V by 7 bases and J by 5 bases, and 20 bases separated the two germline ends. The germline V gene has CDR1 ENHRY and CDR2 SYGVKD. The CDR3 has 15 residues. The CDR3 spells CAIIEPGTPVTEAFL. CDR3 DNA: TGTGCCATCATAGAGCCCGGGACACCTGTAACTGAAGCTTTCCTT.

Many counts were recorded for this clonotype. V is TRBV2 and J is TRBJ2-1, with 7 bases that match TRBD2. The CDR3 totals 15 residues. After removal of 4 bases from V and 7 bases from J, the junction contained 10 bases not matched to a gene. CDR1 SNHLY and CDR2 FYNNEI come from the germline V gene. CDR3 residues: CASSGGSGRGNEQFF. The DNA of the CDR3 is TGTGCCAGCAGTGGGGGGTCGGGGCGGGGGAATGAGCAGTTCTTC.